In its sample, the clone carrying this T cell receptor beta chain was seen a few times. This sample was included in a study of blood T cell repertoires in COVID-19. Germline CDR1 reads MNHEY; CDR2 reads SVGAGI. The CDR3 has 15 amino acids. V shed 6 bases and J shed 3 bases, with 18 bases lying between them. The repertoire was sequenced with immunoSEQ multiplex PCR; TCRdb's copy has only in-frame clones and lacks some. Of over 110,000 clones detected, approximately 80% appear once; the ten largest clones hold roughly 4%. The study recruited people aged roughly 18 to 95 years across 24 US areas. Sequenced: PBMCs or T cells enriched from blood (not recorded which). This chain uses TRBV6-5 with TRBJ2-7, with TRBD1 as a possible D gene (7 bases). The TCR was taken from a man aged 45-60 years in a cohort exposed to, infected with or recovered from COVID-19 (not recorded which). The CDR3 sequence is CASRPTGRGSYEQYF. The CDR3 coding sequence is TGTGCCAGCAGACCGACAGGGCGGGGTAGCTACGAGCAGTACTTC.